This entry features one T cell receptor (beta chain) sequence. Its cognate antigen has yet to be identified. Nothing much larger sits one base from this clone, and base qualities are not available. Systemically healthy Caucasian individuals from Russia, some 38 in total and aged roughly 6 to 100 years, were included as donors. Each donor gave 8 to 10 milliliters of peripheral blood, drawn into EDTA-treated Vacutainer tubes. PBMCs were isolated by Ficoll-Paque density-gradient centrifugation, with at least 6 million obtained per sample. Total RNA was extracted from PBMCs with Trizol reagent, with at least 6 micrograms obtained per sample. For every donor, flow cytometry on a PBMC aliquot measured the percentage of naive CD45RAhigh/CD27high T cells. These data are taken from a study of blood T cells in healthy people across ages (dated by TCRdb to between 2014 and 2016). Turning to the overall study: In model experiments, roughly one uniquely barcoded TCR beta cDNA molecule per two T cells was captured by template switching. Age-related changes in TCR beta repertoire diversity were measured in the study by deep sequencing normalized with unique cDNA molecular identifiers. Donors were grouped into four age groups: young (average roughly 16 years), middle-aged (less than 40), aged (around 60) and long-lived (approximately 75). Donors of different ages were randomly distributed across sequencing lanes to avoid experimental bias. Using the same blood draw, the study looked at two additional independent replicas of 1 million unique cDNA reads for two donors, one aged 18 to 30 and the other aged 80 or older.

The cysteine opens and the phenylalanine closes a CDR3 of 16 amino acids. Only the CDR3 DNA is retained, 48 bases long and in frame from the first base. As encoded in the germline V gene, CDR1 is MGHRA while CDR2 is YSYEKL. A distance of 12 bases separates the germline ends of V and J, which lose 3 bases and 0 bases respectively. Results the study describes overall, beyond this receptor: Compared with the aged group, more naive CD4+ T cells, fewer expanded clones and increased TCR diversity were shown by the long-lived group, suggesting age selection. Bulk unsorted PBMC profiling prevented conclusive comparison of naive and antigen-experienced compartments. Observed TCR beta diversity per million T cells fell roughly linearly with age, and a significant reduction was already apparent by age about 38. The percentage of naive T cells measured by flow cytometry correlated strongly with observed TCR beta diversity. Estimates of total diversity from one million sequenced T cells were regarded as lower bounds and underestimates. The CMV infection status of donors was not known, potentially confounding age-related changes in expanded clonotypes.

The library was built by means of 5' RACE. Instrument on record: Illumina HiSeq 2500. A second roughly 6 to 11 cycle PCR used a sample-barcoded 5' primer and a J-beta primer mix. A unique molecular identifier was introduced onto each TCR beta cDNA molecule by a template-switch 5' adaptor carrying 12 random nucleotides. Each sample yielded at least 3 million CDR3-containing paired-end reads. The Mint cDNA synthesis kit, primed by a TRBC-specific oligonucleotide, was used to synthesize first-strand cDNA from all RNA. After uracil-DNA glycosylase treatment, a first 18-cycle PCR used universal primers M1SS and BC2_uni_R on all cDNA. The authors' analysis ran thus. Each sample was normalized by randomly selecting 1 million high-quality reads, each carrying a distinct molecular identifier. Instead of being binned into consensus sequences, reads with shared molecular identifiers were discarded. MiTCR, with a Q25 quality threshold and the strictest error-elimination algorithm, was used for CDR3 identification, clonotype clustering and error correction. A nonparametric unseen species model with Euler transformation was used to estimate lower-bound total TCR beta diversity. TCRdb itself trimmed the public reads at Q25 with fastp, ran MiXCR and retained productive beta chains. Each entry is one CDR3 protein sequence, shown with its most common DNA and genes. TCRdb, rather than the study authors, made the V and J calls. The sample includes about 780,000 distinct CDR3 sequences, with more than 35% observed a single time. Over 15% of the sample rests with the top ten.

The sample taken for sequencing was blood. This TCR derives from a man older than 75 in good health. Recombination connected TRBV4-1 to TRBJ2-1, with TRBD2 as a weak D call on 5 bases. The bases are TGCGCCAGCAGCCAGGGCCCGGGGTCCTCCTACAATGAGCAGTTCTTC. This sequence encodes CASSQGPGSSYNEQFF.